This paragraph reports one TCR beta chain. Its antigen is as yet unknown. V lost 3 bases to trimming and J lost 7 bases, with 16 bases between them. Germline CDR1 is SGHKS and CDR2 is YYEKEE (reference sequence). This CDR3 comprises 14 residues. This record comes from a study of blood T cells in healthy people across ages. Study-wide findings and caveats: Comparison with aged donors showed that long-lived donors had more naive CD4+ cells and higher diversity.

The authors ran a second PCR of 7 to 11 cycles using a sample-barcoded 5' primer and a J-beta primer mix. TCRdb analysed the 5' RACE reads with MiXCR anew, one entry per CDR3 protein. The table lists about a million distinct CDR3 sequences, 35% to 40% of them singletons, with around 13% in the top ten. The receptor's source is a man aged 18 to 29 in good health. Specimen: blood. The chain is built from TRBV5-5 and TRBJ1-2; possible D gene TRBD1, 5 bases. CDR3 residues: CASSSRAGPCGYTF. The CDR3 DNA is TGTGCCAGCAGCTCCCGAGCAGGGCCCTGTGGCTACACCTTC.